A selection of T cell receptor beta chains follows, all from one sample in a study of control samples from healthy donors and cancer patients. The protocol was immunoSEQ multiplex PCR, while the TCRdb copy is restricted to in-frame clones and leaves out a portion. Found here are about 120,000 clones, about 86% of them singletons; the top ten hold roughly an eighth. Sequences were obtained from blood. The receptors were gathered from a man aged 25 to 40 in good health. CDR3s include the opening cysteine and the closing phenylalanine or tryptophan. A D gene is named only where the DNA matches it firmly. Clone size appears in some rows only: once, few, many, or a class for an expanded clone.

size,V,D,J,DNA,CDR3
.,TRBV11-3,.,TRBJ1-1,TGTGCCAGCAGAAGGGACGCCCGGAACACTGAAGCTTTCTTT,CASRRDARNTEAFF
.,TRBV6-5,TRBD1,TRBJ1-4,TGTGCCAGCAGGGACAGGGCGGGGGAAAAACTGTTTTTT,CASRDRAGEKLFF
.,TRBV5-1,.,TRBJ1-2,TGCGCCAGCAGCATGGGCAGTTCTAACTATGGCTACACCTTC,CASSMGSSNYGYTF
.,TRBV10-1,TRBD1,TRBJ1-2,TGCGCCAGCAGTCGAGTGGGACAGAGATATGGCTACACCTTC,CASSRVGQRYGYTF
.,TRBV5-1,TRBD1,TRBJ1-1,TGCGCCAGCAGCTTGCAGGACAGGCCCCTCACTGAAGCTTTCTTT,CASSLQDRPLTEAFF
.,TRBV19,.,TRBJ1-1,TGTGCCAGCGAAGGGAACACTGAAGCTTTCTTT,CASEGNTEAFF
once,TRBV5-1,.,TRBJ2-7,TGCGCCAGCAGCAAGGACAGAGAACTCTACGAGCAGTACTTC,CASSKDRELYEQYF
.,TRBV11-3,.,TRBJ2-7,TGTGCCAGCAGCCCATCGGACAGATTCGTATCCTACGAGCAGTACTTC,CASSPSDRFVSYEQYF
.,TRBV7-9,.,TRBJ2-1,TGTGCCAGCAGCTTAGCGGGCTCCTACAATGAGCAGTTCTTC,CASSLAGSYNEQFF
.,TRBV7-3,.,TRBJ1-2,TGTGCCAGCACCCCCATCGGGGTGAACGGTGGCTACACCTTC,CASTPIGVNGGYTF
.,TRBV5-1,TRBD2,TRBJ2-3,TGCGCCAGCAGCTTGGCGGGACTAGCGCTCACAGATACGCAGTATTTT,CASSLAGLALTDTQYF
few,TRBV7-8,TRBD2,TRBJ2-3,TGTGCCAGCAGCCTGGGACTAGCGGGGTCGTTAGATACGCAGTATTTT,CASSLGLAGSLDTQYF
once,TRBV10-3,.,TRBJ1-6,TGTGCCATCAGGGAGTCGATCTCCTATAATTCACCCCTCCACTTT,CAIRESISYNSPLHF
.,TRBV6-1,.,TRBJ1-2,TGTGCCAGCAGTTCCGAGAGACAGCTCTACTATGGCTACACCTTC,CASSSERQLYYGYTF
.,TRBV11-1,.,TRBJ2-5,TGTGCCAGCAGCTTAGCGCGCGAATTCTTGACCGAGACCCAGTACTTC,CASSLAREFLTETQYF
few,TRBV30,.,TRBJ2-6,TGTGCCTGGGGGGGCTACCTCTCTGGGGCCAACGTCCTGACTTTC,CAWGGYLSGANVLTF
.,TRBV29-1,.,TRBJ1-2,TGCAGCGTTGAACGGGCAGGGAGGGATGGCTACACCTTC,CSVERAGRDGYTF
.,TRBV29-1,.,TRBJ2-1,TGCAGCGTTCGTTGGGGGTACAATGAGCAGTTCTTC,CSVRWGYNEQFF
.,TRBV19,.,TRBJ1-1,TGTGCCAGTAGTATAGGACCGGTGAACACTGAAGCTTTCTTT,CASSIGPVNTEAFF
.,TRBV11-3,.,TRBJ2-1,TGTGCCAGCAGCTCGGGACCTCGCTGGCAGTTCTTC,CASSSGPRWQFF
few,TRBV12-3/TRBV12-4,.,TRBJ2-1,TGTGCCAGCAGGGCGGAGGGCTACAATGAGCAGTTCTTC,CASRAEGYNEQFF
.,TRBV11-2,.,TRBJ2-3,TGTGCCAGCAGCTCTCAGGGGAGCGCTCGAGCAGATACGCAGTATTTT,CASSSQGSARADTQYF
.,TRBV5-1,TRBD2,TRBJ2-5,TGCGCCAGCAGCTTGGTGATAGCGGGGGCCCAAGAGACCCAGTACTTC,CASSLVIAGAQETQYF
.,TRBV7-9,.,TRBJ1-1,TGTGCCAGCAGCTTGATCACTGAAGCTTTCTTT,CASSLITEAFF
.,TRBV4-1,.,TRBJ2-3,TGCGCCAGCAGCCGCTACATATCAGGGGGGACGACAGATACGCAGTATTTT,CASSRYISGGTTDTQYF
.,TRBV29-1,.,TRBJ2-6,TGCAGCGTTCTGGGGGGTTCTGGGGCCAACGTCCTGACTTTC,CSVLGGSGANVLTF
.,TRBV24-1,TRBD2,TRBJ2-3,TGTGCCACCAGTGGTGGACTAGCGGGGGCGAGCACAGATACGCAGTATTTT,CATSGGLAGASTDTQYF
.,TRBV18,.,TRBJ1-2,TGTGCCAGCTCACCACCAGCATGGAGCTATGGCTACACCTTC,CASSPPAWSYGYTF
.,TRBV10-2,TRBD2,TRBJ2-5,TGCGCCAGCAACTTCGGAGCGGGGGTACAAGAGACCCAGTACTTC,CASNFGAGVQETQYF
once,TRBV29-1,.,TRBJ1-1,TGCAGCGTTGAAGGCCATACACTGAAACTAGCTTTCTTT,CSVEGHTLKLAFF
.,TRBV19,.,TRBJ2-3,TGTGCCAGTAGTCCGACCTTCGGGACACTTAGCACAGATACGCAGTATTTT,CASSPTFGTLSTDTQYF
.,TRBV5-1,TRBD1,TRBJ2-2,TGCGCCACCGGAGGGACAGGGGTAGGAGGCGGGGAGCTGTTTTTT,CATGGTGVGGGELFF
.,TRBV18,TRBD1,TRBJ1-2,TGTGCCAGCTCACCACAGGAGACAGGGGGAAGGGATGGCTACACCTTC,CASSPQETGGRDGYTF
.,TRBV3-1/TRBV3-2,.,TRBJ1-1,TGTGCCAGCAGCCAAGTTTCAGGCACTGAAGCTTTCTTT,CASSQVSGTEAFF
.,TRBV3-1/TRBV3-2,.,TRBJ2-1,TGTGCCAGCAGCCAAGGCCCACAGCCCTATTATGAGCAGTTCTTC,CASSQGPQPYYEQFF